The T cell receptor beta chain under discussion was sequenced for a study of siplizumab effects on memory and regulatory T cells. Germline lookup yields CDR1 SNHLY and CDR2 FYNNEI. This CDR3 has 14 residues. After removal of 3 bases from V and 7 bases from J, the junction contained 5 bases not matched to a gene. Clones were sequenced by immunoSEQ multiplex PCR, and TCRdb holds only the in-frame ones, with some missing. In the table there are 94,000 or so clones, about 96% of which are singletons. Sequence data were generated for unstimulated naive, memory, effector memory and TEMRA subsets in three donor pairs.

J is TRBJ1-5 and V is TRBV2, with 8 bases identical to TRBD1. The sequenced sample was naive CD4+ T cells sorted from blood. This sequence was found in a human donor in good health. The CDR3 spells CASSDTGGRQPQHF. The DNA for the CDR3 is TGTGCCAGCAGTGACACAGGGGGAAGACAGCCCCAGCATTTT.